Presented here are 17 T cell receptor beta chains from one specimen sequenced in a study of blood T cell repertoires in COVID-19 (TCRdb year 2020). The method behind the library was the immunoSEQ multiplex PCR assay. TCRdb took this table from immuneACCESS and kept in-frame rearrangements with V and J called. Such tables lack part of the clones; where checked against another copy, unresolved V genes explain under half of the gap, and the rest is unexplained. The sample contains around 97,000 clones, around 88% of them found a single time. 3% to 3.5% of the sample belongs to the ten largest clones. The sample taken for sequencing was peripheral blood. Receptor source: a human donor in a cohort sampled during active COVID-19.

The rearrangement links TRBV10-2 to TRBJ2-7; 10 bases align to TRBD2. In germline, CDR1 is WSHSY, CDR2 SAAADI. This CDR3 is 15 amino acids long. Trimming cost V 2 bases and J 4 bases; bases outside gene matches: 5. The DNA for the CDR3 is TGCGCCAGCAGTGAGACGGCTAGCGGGAGTTACGAGCAGTACTTC. It translates to CASSETASGSYEQYF.

The chain couples TRBV6-1 to TRBJ2-3; D is perhaps TRBD1 (5 bases). Trimming took off 2 bases at V and 2 bases at J, with 11 bases between the two ends. Germline CDR1 MNHNS, CDR2 SASEGT. The CDR3 consists of 15 residues. CDR3 nucleotides: TGTGCCAGCAGTGAATTAAAAGGGGTCACAGATACGCAGTATTTT. Residues: CASSELKGVTDTQYF.

V gene TRBV11-3 combines with J gene TRBJ1-5; D is possibly TRBD1 (5 bases). V was trimmed by 5 bases and J by 0 bases, leaving 17 bases between them. From germline, CDR1 is SGHNT and CDR2 YENEEA. This CDR3 spans 17 amino acids. CDR3 nucleotides: TGTGCCAGCAGCCCGCCCCGGGGGGAATATAGCAATCAGCCCCAGCATTTT. It is translated as CASSPPRGEYSNQPQHF.

The CDR3 here is CASSFTGIPYEQYF. The CDR3 DNA sequence: TGTGCCAGCAGTTTTACAGGGATCCCATACGAGCAGTACTTC. The rearrangement uses TRBV27 and TRBJ2-7, with D tentatively TRBD1 (6 bases). CDR3 length equals 14 residues. Germline CDR1 and CDR2: MNHEY and SMNVEV (reference sequence). V was cut by 3 bases and J by 4 bases, with 13 bases left in between.

The V and J genes are TRBV28 and TRBJ1-2, with 8 bases fitting TRBD1. The ends lost 6 bases at V and 7 bases at J; junction bases unmatched: 7. Per the germline V gene, CDR1 is MDHEN and CDR2 is SYDVKM. The CDR3 loop spans 13 amino acids. The CDR3 DNA is TGTGCCAGCAGACAACAACAGGGGGGTGGCTACACCTTC. Its translation is CASRQQQGGGYTF.

The genes are TRBV27 and TRBJ2-7; 7 bases are a match to TRBD2. The trim removed 4 bases at V and 3 bases at J, leaving 6 bases unmatched. This CDR3 is 14 amino acids long. The V gene's germline CDR1 is MNHEY and CDR2 SMNVEV (reference sequence). The chain's CDR3 is CASSYGRANYEQYF. The CDR3 coding sequence is TGTGCCAGCAGTTATGGGAGGGCTAACTACGAGCAGTACTTC.

The rearrangement uses TRBV19 and TRBJ1-1; TRBD1 is a possible D gene (5 bases). The V gene lost 8 bases and the J gene lost 3 bases, with 13 bases spanning the gap. This CDR3 comprises 13 residues. CDR1 is LNHDA and CDR2 is SQIVND in the germline V gene (reference sequence). CDR3 region: CASFTGSYTEAFF. The CDR3 nucleotides read TGTGCCAGTTTTACAGGTAGTTACACTGAAGCTTTCTTT.

The chain uses TRBV27 and TRBJ2-5, with TRBD2 identical over 10 bases. Germline assignment: CDR1 MNHEY and CDR2 SMNVEV (reference sequence). The CDR3 is 15 amino acids. Trimming at V came to 6 bases and at J to 2 bases, leaving 6 bases not matched to a gene. The CDR3 region has the DNA TGTGCCAGCAGGTCACTAGCGGGAAGTCAAGAGACCCAGTACTTC. This gives the protein CASRSLAGSQETQYF.

The chain couples TRBV7-3 to TRBJ1-1; D is unresolved. This CDR3 contains 14 residues. CDR1 and CDR2 from the germline V gene are SGHTA and FQGTGA. V lost 2 bases and J lost 1, with 8 bases in between. CDR3 sequence: CASSLRGANTEAFF. DNA of the CDR3: TGTGCCAGCAGCTTACGGGGAGCGAACACTGAAGCTTTCTTT.

The chain has TRBV29-1 and TRBJ1-1; D gene uncertain. The CDR3 has 11 amino acids. With 2 bases removed from V and 3 bases from J, the gap between germline ends came to 4 bases. CDR1 and CDR2 from the germline V gene are SQVTM and ANQGSEA. In nucleotides, the CDR3 is TGCAGCGTTGAATATGACACTGAAGCTTTCTTT. It codes for CSVEYDTEAFF.

The chain carries TRBV27 and TRBJ1-5; 11 bases fit TRBD1. This CDR3 comprises 16 residues. The V and J ends lost 6 bases and 7 bases, in that order; junction bases with no gene match: 11. CDR1 and CDR2 from the germline V gene are MNHEY and SMNVEV (reference sequence). The CDR3 loop reads CASSRGQGASQQPQHF. DNA for the CDR3: TGTGCCAGCAGCCGCGGACAGGGGGCTTCACAACAGCCCCAGCATTTT.

For the CDR3, the DNA is TGTGCCAGCAGCGTAGGACTAGCGGTAAGCACAGATACGCAGTATTTT. Amino acids: CASSVGLAVSTDTQYF. The rearrangement joins TRBV9 to TRBJ2-3; 9 positions agree with TRBD2. The CDR3 totals 16 residues. The junction had 2 bases not matched to a gene; V was cut back by 0 bases and J by 0 bases. The germline CDR1 and CDR2 sequences are SGDLS and YYNGEE.

This sequence joins TRBV7-6 and TRBJ2-2; tentative D call: TRBD1 (5 bases). Germline V lookup: CDR1 SGHVS, CDR2 FNYEAQ. The CDR3 is 17 amino acids. Trimming shortened V by 4 bases and J by 5 bases, and 20 bases separated the two germline ends. CDR3 in DNA: TGTGCCAGCAGCTCAATGACAGTGGCGGACGGGACCGGGGAGCTGTTTTTT. Its protein product is CASSSMTVADGTGELFF.

This sequence joins TRBV15 and TRBJ1-3; D not resolved. The CDR3 is 15 amino acids. Germline V gene sequence: CDR1 LNHNV, CDR2 YYDKDF (reference sequence). The V and J ends lost 3 bases and 4 bases respectively, with 13 bases between them. In DNA form, the CDR3 reads TGTGCCACCAGCAGGATCGGGGAGGCAGGAAACACCATATATTTT. It translates to CATSRIGEAGNTIYF.

The V and J genes are TRBV18 and TRBJ1-2, with 7 positions matching TRBD1. The CDR3 runs 15 residues. Germline assignment: CDR1 KGHSH and CDR2 LQKENI. V trimming: 3 bases; J trimming: 2 bases; junction bases outside the gene matches: 6. The CDR3 coding sequence is TGTGCCAGCTCACCCACCGACAGGGTCAACTATGGCTACACCTTC. Encoded protein: CASSPTDRVNYGYTF.

V gene TRBV10-3 combines with J gene TRBJ1-4, with 7 bases lining up with TRBD1. The trim removed 3 bases at V and 8 bases at J, leaving 9 bases unmatched. Germline V CDR1 and CDR2: ENHRY, SYGVKD. The CDR3 loop spans 15 amino acids. The CDR3 nucleotides are TGTGCCATCAGTGAAGTCGAGACAGGGCGCGAAAAACTGTTTTTT. Encoded protein: CAISEVETGREKLFF.

The chain uses TRBV23-1 and TRBJ1-2; D not resolved. TRBV23-1 qualifies as an ORF whose function is uncertain. Trimming shortened V by 0 bases and J by 6 bases, and 14 bases separated the two germline ends. The CDR3 totals 15 residues. The CDR3 region is CASSQSWGGRHGYTF. CDR3 sequence (DNA): TGCGCCAGCAGTCAATCATGGGGAGGCAGACATGGCTACACCTTC.